The present T cell receptor beta chain was sequenced within a study of CD4 T cells in relation to SARS-CoV-2 and coronaviruses. General study findings and limits: In around 63% of donors, memory CD4+ clonotypes crossrecognized SARS-CoV-2 and at least one common cold coronavirus spike.

A word on this clone: The antigen remains undetermined.

The assay was immunoSEQ multiplex PCR, and TCRdb's table has in-frame clones only and misses some. This sample carries under 35,000 clones, 70% to 80% of them seen once, and the ten largest clones take 16%. CDR1 ENHRY and CDR2 SYGVKD come from the germline V gene. The CDR3 sequence is 14 residues long. Deletions cut 6 bases from V and 2 bases from J, with 11 bases between. Before the COVID-19 pandemic, during about 2011-2019, CD4+ T cells were taken from unexposed donors. After roughly ten days of culture, CD4+ T cells were isolated. The sample taken for sequencing was CD4+ T cells from PBMCs, cultured in vitro. This chain links TRBV10-3 with TRBJ1-3; no definite D call. This TCR was sampled from a human donor in good health. The CDR3 bases are TGTGCCATCAGGGCGGGGTTCGCTGGAAACACCATATATTTT. This translates into CAIRAGFAGNTIYF.